This T cell receptor beta chain was captured by sequencing in a study of post-analysis software for immune sequencing data. As for the study in general: The patients showed relapsing-remitting, secondary progressive and progressive-relapsing multiple sclerosis courses.

Study-wide results and caveats: Multiple sclerosis was associated with a significant reduction in normalized Chao1 diversity relative to controls.

cDNA libraries for TCR beta contained unique molecular identifiers. The authors obtained 500,000 or so cDNA molecules from roughly 1 to 10 million T cells. From the PCR reads, TCRdb called clonotypes with MiXCR, one entry per CDR3 protein. The data show hundreds of thousands of distinct CDR3 sequences, with about 27% seen just once and approximately 0.55% held by the top ten. This clonotype has just a few counts. Its specificity is unknown. This sequence was found in a girl aged 10 to 17 with multiple sclerosis. Sequencing was done on a sample of blood.

CDR3 region: CASSFGTGNNQPQHF. DNA for the CDR3: TGTGCCAGCAGCTTTGGGACAGGGAACAATCAGCCCCAGCATTTT. This chain joins TRBV5-8 and TRBJ1-5, with 9 bases matching TRBD1. CDR3 length equals 15 residues. V trimming: 2 bases; J trimming: 3 bases; junction bases outside the gene matches: 3. Germline V lookup: CDR1 SGHTS, CDR2 YDEGEE.